This is a list of T cell receptor beta chains from one sample in a study of control samples from healthy donors and cancer patients. Repertoires were generated with immunoSEQ multiplex PCR, while TCRdb's copy carries only in-frame clones and drops some. The data contain 130,000 to 150,000 clones, approximately 91% of them seen just once; the ten biggest clones take up approximately 9%. The sample taken for sequencing was blood. These receptors all stem from a woman in her twenties or thirties in good health. CDR3s include the opening cysteine and the closing phenylalanine or tryptophan. A D gene is named only where the DNA matches it firmly. Clone size appears in some rows only: once, few, many, or a class for an expanded clone.

cdr3_length j_call v_call d_call clone_size cdr3_aa cdr3_nt
14 TRBJ1-1 TRBV5-1 . . CASSPNPGGAEAFF TGCGCCAGCAGCCCCAACCCCGGAGGGGCTGAAGCTTTCTTT
14 TRBJ1-1 TRBV10-3 . . CAISPSGRNTEAFF TGTGCCATCAGCCCTTCGGGGCGGAACACTGAAGCTTTCTTT
15 TRBJ1-3 TRBV3-1/TRBV3-2 TRBD1 . CASSPPGTGPNTIYF TGTGCCAGCAGCCCTCCTGGGACAGGGCCAAACACCATATATTTT
14 TRBJ2-5 TRBV29-1 TRBD1 . CSASPGTGTETQYF TGCAGCGCCAGTCCCGGGACAGGGACAGAGACCCAGTACTTC
16 TRBJ2-2 TRBV30 TRBD1 . CAWRKRGQGERGELFF TGTGCCTGGAGAAAAAGGGGACAGGGGGAGAGAGGGGAGCTGTTTTTT
18 TRBJ2-7 TRBV28 TRBD2 . CASHAGTSGRAYLGEQYF TGTGCCAGCCACGCCGGGACTAGCGGGAGGGCCTATTTGGGCGAGCAGTACTTC
16 TRBJ1-1 TRBV5-1 . . CASSVSIGRPNTEAFF TGCGCCAGCAGCGTGAGTATCGGACGTCCGAACACTGAAGCTTTCTTT
15 TRBJ1-3 TRBV29-1 TRBD1 . CSVRPQGSTGDTIYF TGCAGCGTTCGGCCGCAGGGGTCCACAGGGGACACCATATATTTT
16 TRBJ2-7 TRBV28 TRBD1 few CASSSPGQGSGYEQYF TGTGCCAGCAGTTCGCCGGGACAGGGCAGCGGATACGAGCAGTACTTC
15 TRBJ2-1 TRBV5-5 . . CASSLAYGGGYEQFF TGTGCCAGCAGCTTGGCCTATGGGGGAGGCTATGAGCAGTTCTTC
16 TRBJ2-3 TRBV19 TRBD2 . CASTSLAGTRADTQYF TGTGCCAGTACCTCCTTAGCGGGAACTCGGGCAGATACGCAGTATTTT
14 TRBJ2-7 TRBV28 . . CASSLTGPFYEQYF TGTGCCAGTAGCCTTACGGGACCCTTCTACGAGCAGTACTTC
16 TRBJ1-5 TRBV7-8 . . CASRPDRFLGNQPQHF TGTGCCAGCAGACCCGACAGGTTCTTAGGCAATCAGCCCCAGCATTTT
15 TRBJ1-1 TRBV15 . . CATSREIGEISEAFF TGTGCCACCAGCAGAGAAATCGGGGAGATCTCTGAAGCTTTCTTT
14 TRBJ1-5 TRBV19 . . CASKLTDINQPQHF TGTGCCAGTAAGCTTACAGATATTAATCAGCCCCAGCATTTT
15 TRBJ2-3 TRBV28 . once CASSTTSLGTDTQYF TGTGCCAGCAGCACCACTAGCCTGGGCACAGATACGCAGTATTTT
14 TRBJ2-3 TRBV30 . . CAWSRKGRTDTQYF TGTGCCTGGAGTAGGAAAGGGCGCACAGATACGCAGTATTTT
15 TRBJ1-3 TRBV6-5 . . CASSYPSATGNTIYF TGTGCCAGCAGTTACCCGTCGGCCACTGGAAACACCATATATTTT
13 TRBJ2-7 TRBV9 . . CASSGTAVYEQYF TGTGCCAGCAGCGGGACAGCGGTGTACGAGCAGTACTTC
19 TRBJ2-5 TRBV7-9 . . CASSSTNFDYPIGEETQYF TGTGCCAGCAGCTCAACCAACTTTGACTATCCCATTGGGGAAGAGACCCAGTACTTC
16 TRBJ2-2 TRBV6-5 TRBD1 . CASSYWGQGYTGELFF TGTGCCAGCAGTTACTGGGGACAGGGTTACACCGGGGAGCTGTTTTTT
15 TRBJ1-1 TRBV15 TRBD1 few CATSRDDRDPPEAFF TGTGCCACCAGCAGAGATGACAGGGACCCACCTGAAGCTTTCTTT
17 TRBJ2-2 TRBV5-4 . once CASSLVYGRENTGELFF TGTGCCAGCAGCTTGGTATATGGCAGGGAGAACACCGGGGAGCTGTTTTTT
16 TRBJ2-1 TRBV27 TRBD2 . CASSRYSGSENNEQFF TGTGCCAGCAGTCGCTATAGCGGGAGCGAGAATAATGAGCAGTTCTTC
15 TRBJ1-2 TRBV5-5 . . CASSLATGNNYGYTF TGTGCCAGCAGCTTGGCCACAGGGAATAACTATGGCTACACCTTC
16 TRBJ2-7 TRBV5-4 TRBD2 . CASSLAGGGRGYEQYF TGTGCCAGCAGCTTGGCCGGTGGCGGGAGGGGATACGAGCAGTACTTC
12 TRBJ2-7 TRBV10-3 . . CAISENAYEQYF TGTGCCATCAGTGAGAATGCCTACGAGCAGTACTTC
15 TRBJ2-7 TRBV28 TRBD2 . CASRYGTSGPYEQYF TGTGCCAGCAGGTACGGGACTAGCGGGCCCTACGAGCAGTACTTC
12 TRBJ1-2 TRBV9 . . CASSVAGDGYTF TGTGCCAGCAGCGTAGCAGGAGATGGCTACACCTTC
13 TRBJ1-5 TRBV7-3 . . CASSDSAGQPQHF TGTGCCAGCAGCGACAGCGCCGGGCAGCCCCAGCATTTT
13 TRBJ2-3 TRBV7-6 . . CASTLNLGDTQYF TGTGCCAGCACCCTGAATCTGGGGGATACGCAGTATTTT